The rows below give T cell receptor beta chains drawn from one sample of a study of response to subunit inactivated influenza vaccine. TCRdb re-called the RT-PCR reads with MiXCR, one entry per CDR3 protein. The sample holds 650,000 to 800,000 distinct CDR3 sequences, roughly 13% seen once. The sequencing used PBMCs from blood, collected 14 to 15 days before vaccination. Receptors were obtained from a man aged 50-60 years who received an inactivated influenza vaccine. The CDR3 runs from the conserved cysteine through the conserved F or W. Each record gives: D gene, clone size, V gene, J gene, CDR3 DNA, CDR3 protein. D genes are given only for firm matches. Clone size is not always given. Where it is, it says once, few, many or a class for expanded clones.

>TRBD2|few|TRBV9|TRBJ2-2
TGTGCCAGCAGCCAACCTGTAGCGGGAGCGAGGACCGGGGAGCTGTTTTTT
CASSQPVAGARTGELFF
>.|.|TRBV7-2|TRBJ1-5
TGTGCCAGCAGCTCTCGACACTACCGGGGAAATCAGCCCCAGCATTTT
CASSSRHYRGNQPQHF
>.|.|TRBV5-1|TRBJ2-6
TGCGCCAGCAGCAGCGACGGGGTCTCTGGGGCCAACGTCCTGACTTTC
CASSSDGVSGANVLTF
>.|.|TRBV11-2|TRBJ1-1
TGTGCCAGCAGCTTAGCCGGGACATATTTGAACACTGAAGCTTTCTTT
CASSLAGTYLNTEAFF
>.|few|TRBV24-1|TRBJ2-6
TGTGCCACCAGTGAAAGCTCTGGGGCCAACGTCCTGACTTTC
CATSESSGANVLTF
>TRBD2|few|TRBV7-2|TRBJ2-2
TGTGCCAGCAGCCCCGGGAGGGGGAAGGCCACCGGGGAGCTGTTTTTT
CASSPGRGKATGELFF
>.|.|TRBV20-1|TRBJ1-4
TGCAGTGCTAGAGATTGGCAGGAAAAACTGTTTTTT
CSARDWQEKLFF
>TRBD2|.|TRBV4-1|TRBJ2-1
TGCGCCAGCAGCCAAGCCGGGACTAGCGGGTTTTACAATGAGCAGTTCTTC
CASSQAGTSGFYNEQFF
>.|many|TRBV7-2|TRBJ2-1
TGCGCCAGCAGCTTGGTTCGGGGCTCCTACAATGAGCAGTTCTTC
CASSLVRGSYNEQFF
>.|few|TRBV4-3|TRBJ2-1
TGCGCCAGACCACCGAACTCCTACAATGAGCAGTTCTTC
CARPPNSYNEQFF
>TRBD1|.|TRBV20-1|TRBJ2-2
TGCAGTGCACGGACAGGGGTCAACACCGGGGAGCTGTTTTTT
CSARTGVNTGELFF
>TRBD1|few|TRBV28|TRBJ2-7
TGTGCCAGCAAGCCGACAGGGGACGGTTACGAGCAGTACTTC
CASKPTGDGYEQYF
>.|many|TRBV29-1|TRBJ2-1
TGCAGCGTTGCAGGGTCTAGTGAGCAGTTCTTC
CSVAGSSEQFF
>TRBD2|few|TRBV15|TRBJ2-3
TGTGCCACCAGCAGAGATTTAGCGGGGGAGCAGTATTTT
CATSRDLAGEQYF
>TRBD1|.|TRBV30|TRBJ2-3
TGTGCCCGAAGGCAAGGGGGCGGAGGAGATACGCAGTATTTT
CARRQGGGGDTQYF
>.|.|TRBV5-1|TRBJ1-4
TGCGCCAGCAGCTTGGCTCTGGGGAGTTCCACTAATGAAAAACTGTTTTTT
CASSLALGSSTNEKLFF
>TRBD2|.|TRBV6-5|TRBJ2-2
TGTGCCAGCAGATCTGGACTAGCGAGCACCGGGGAGCTGTTTTTT
CASRSGLASTGELFF
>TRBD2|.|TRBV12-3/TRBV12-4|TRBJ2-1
TGTGCCAGCAGTTTAGCCCGGGGGGTATACAATGAGCAGTTCTTC
CASSLARGVYNEQFF
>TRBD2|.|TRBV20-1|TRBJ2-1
TGCAGTGCTACTCCACTAGCGGGAGGCCCCTACAATGAGCAGTTCTTC
CSATPLAGGPYNEQFF
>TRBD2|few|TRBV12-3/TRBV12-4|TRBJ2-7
TGTGCCAGCAGCCCGAGACTAGCGAGGAAGTACGAGCAGTACTTC
CASSPRLARKYEQYF
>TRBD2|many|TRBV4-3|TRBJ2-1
TGCGCCAGCAGCCACCTTAGCGGGGGTGGGTACAATGAGCAGTTCTTC
CASSHLSGGGYNEQFF
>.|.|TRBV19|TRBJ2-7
TGTGCCAGTAGTATAGCGGGTCCCTACGAGCAGTACTTC
CASSIAGPYEQYF
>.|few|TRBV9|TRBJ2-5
TGTGCCAGCAGCACAGGGACACTGAGAGAGACCCAGTACTTC
CASSTGTLRETQYF
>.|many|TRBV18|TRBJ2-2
TGTGCCAGCTCACCATTCGAACGGATATCCACCGGGGAGCTGTTTTTT
CASSPFERISTGELFF
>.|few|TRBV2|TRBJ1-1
TGTGCCAGCAGGTGGGGCAGCTCGGCTGAAGCTTTCTTT
CASRWGSSAEAFF
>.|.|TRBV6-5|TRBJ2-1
TGTGCCAGCAGTCGACACGCGAGTGAGCAGTTCTTC
CASSRHASEQFF
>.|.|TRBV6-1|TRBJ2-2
TGTGCCAGCAGGAACCTGGGGGGATCGAACACCGGGGAGCTGTTTTTT
CASRNLGGSNTGELFF
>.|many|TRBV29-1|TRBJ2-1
TGCAGCGTTGAATTTTCTTCAAGCTCCTACAATGAGCAGTTCTTC
CSVEFSSSSYNEQFF
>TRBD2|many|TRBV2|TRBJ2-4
TGTGCCAGCAGTGACGGGGGGGAAAACATTCAGTACTTC
CASSDGGENIQYF
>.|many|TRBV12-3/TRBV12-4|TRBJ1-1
TGTGCCAGCAGTTTCTCGGGGCCGAACACTGAAGCTTTCTTT
CASSFSGPNTEAFF
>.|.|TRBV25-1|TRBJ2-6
TGTGCCAGCAGTGCCTCAGCCTCTGGGGCCAACGTCCTGACTTTC
CASSASASGANVLTF
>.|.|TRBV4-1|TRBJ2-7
TGCGCCAGCCACGAGGTCTACGAGCAGTACTTC
CASHEVYEQYF
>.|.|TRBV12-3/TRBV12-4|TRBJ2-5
TGTGCCAGCAGCAAAAGAATGGGACCTCAGGAGACCCAGTACTTC
CASSKRMGPQETQYF
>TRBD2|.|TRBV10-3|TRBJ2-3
TGTGCCATCCTAGCGGGAGGGCCTAGCACAGATACGCAGTATTTT
CAILAGGPSTDTQYF
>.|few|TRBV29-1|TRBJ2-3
TGCAGCGGAATGGACCCTGGCACAGATACGCAGTATTTT
CSGMDPGTDTQYF
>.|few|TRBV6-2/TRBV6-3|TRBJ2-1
TGTGCCAGCCAACGGGAGCGGTCCTACAATGAGCAGTTCTTC
CASQRERSYNEQFF
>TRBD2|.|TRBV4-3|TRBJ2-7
TGCGCCAGCAGCCAAGCCGGGAGGGGACGTGATTACGAGCAGTACTTC
CASSQAGRGRDYEQYF
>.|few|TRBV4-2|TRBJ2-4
TGTGCCAGCAGCCAAGTTGGGGGGAACATTCAGTACTTC
CASSQVGGNIQYF
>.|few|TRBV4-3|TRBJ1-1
TGCGCCAGCAGGAATGTCGGTGGCACTGAAGCTTTCTTT
CASRNVGGTEAFF
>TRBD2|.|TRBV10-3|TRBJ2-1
TGTGCCATCAGTGAGTGGGGGACTAGCGAAGACAATGAGCAGTTCTTC
CAISEWGTSEDNEQFF
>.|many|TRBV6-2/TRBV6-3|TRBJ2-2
TGTGCCAGCACTCACGGGCAGGCTAACACCGGGGAGCTGTTTTTT
CASTHGQANTGELFF